The 12 T cell receptor beta chains below come from one sample, sequenced in a study of CD8+CD57+ T cells in acquired aplastic anemia. Investigators profiled TCR beta VDJ and CDR3 from genomic DNA template. Each CDR3 protein is one row after TCRdb ran MiXCR on the reads. Among tens of thousands of distinct CDR3 sequences listed, under 80% were seen once. CD8+CD57+ cell expansion, shown by flow cytometry, had occurred in the patients selected for sequencing. Sequenced: sorted CD4+, CD8+, or CD8+CD57+ T cells (not recorded which) from PBMCs. The receptors come from a human donor with aplastic anemia.

The V and J genes are TRBV3-1 and TRBJ1-5; D unresolved. V was clipped by 5 bases and J by 4 bases, with 15 bases between them. From germline, CDR1 is LGHDT and CDR2 YNNKEL (reference sequence). The length of the CDR3 is 15 residues. The CDR3 loop reads CASSEGGERNQPQHF. The DNA for the CDR3 is TGTGCCAGCAGCGAAGGCGGGGAGAGAAATCAGCCCCAGCATTTT.

The V gene is TRBV29-1, the J gene TRBJ2-1; 13 positions match TRBD2. CDR1 SQVTM and CDR2 ANQGSEA come from the germline V gene. With 1 base clipped from V and 3 bases from J, the junction kept 3 bases outside the gene matches. This CDR3 is built from 16 residues. In DNA, the CDR3 is TGCAGCGTTGAAGGACTAGCGGGAGGTATCTACAATGAGCAGTTCTTC. This codes for CSVEGLAGGIYNEQFF.

The J gene is TRBJ2-7, the V gene TRBV7-9, with D possibly TRBD1 on 6 matching bases. CDR3 size: 15 residues. Germline lookup yields CDR1 SEHNR and CDR2 FQNEAQ (reference sequence). V shed 4 bases and J shed 2 bases, with 15 bases lying between them. The CDR3: CASSWIRDNAYEQYF. In nucleotides, the CDR3 is TGTGCCAGCAGCTGGATACGGGACAACGCCTACGAGCAGTACTTC.

This clonotype was detected only once. The chain couples TRBV6-1 to TRBJ1-1; D possibly corresponds to TRBD1 (5 bases). V was clipped by 1 base and J by 0 bases, with 6 bases between them. Germline CDR1 reads MNHNS; CDR2 reads SASEGT. The CDR3 spans 14 residues. The CDR3 region is CASSEGGVNTEAFF. The CDR3 DNA follows: TGTGCCAGCAGTGAAGGAGGGGTGAACACTGAAGCTTTCTTT.

The V call is TRBV24-1, the J call TRBJ1-2; 7 positions match TRBD1. The junction had 9 bases not matched to a gene; V was cut back by 4 bases and J by 8 bases. Germline CDR1 is KGHDR and CDR2 is SFDVKD. CDR3 size: 14 residues. CDR3 DNA: TGTGCCACCAGTGACCCTGACAGGGTAGGCGGCTACACCTTC. Translated, it gives CATSDPDRVGGYTF.

A single count supports this clonotype. The chain is built from TRBV5-8 and TRBJ1-3; D may be TRBD1 (5 bases). V lost 2 bases and J lost 4, with 13 bases in between. The CDR3 spans 15 residues. CDR1 is SGHTS, CDR2 YDEGEE, per germline. CDR3 nucleotide sequence: TGTGCCAGCAGCTTCGTGTCAGGGATGGGAAACACCATATATTTT. Encoded protein: CASSFVSGMGNTIYF.

This clonotype turned up a few times. CDR3 in amino acids: CASGVGGGHLGKTQYF. The CDR3 coding sequence is TGTGCCAGCGGGGTGGGCGGCGGACACCTGGGGAAGACCCAGTACTTC. V is TRBV7-9 and J is TRBJ2-5; D possibly corresponds to TRBD1 (5 bases). Germline V gene lookup returns CDR1 SEHNR and CDR2 FQNEAQ (reference sequence). Trimming cost V 8 bases and J 6 bases, with 25 bases left between them. CDR3 length equals 16 residues.

This clonotype was found many times. The genes are TRBV19 and TRBJ1-5; 7 nucleotides agree with TRBD1. The CDR3 spans 15 residues. CDR1 is LNHDA and CDR2 is SQIVND in the germline V gene (reference sequence). V lost 7 bases to trimming and J lost 3 bases; unmatched junction nucleotides: 9. Written as DNA, the CDR3 is TGTGCCAGTAACGGACGGACAGGCCCCAATCAGCCCCAGCATTTT. It translates to CASNGRTGPNQPQHF.

The genes are TRBV15 and TRBJ1-5; the match to TRBD1 covers 7 bases. Trimming at V came to 6 bases and at J to 6 bases, leaving 8 bases not matched to a gene. Germline CDR1 and CDR2: LNHNV and YYDKDF (reference sequence). The CDR3 totals 14 residues. DNA for the CDR3: TGTGCCACCAGGGCCGGAGCAGGGGGTCAGCCCCAGCATTTT. This sequence encodes CATRAGAGGQPQHF.

This clonotype was recorded at least ten times. The chain uses TRBV2 and TRBJ1-4, with D uncertain. Germline loops: CDR1 SNHLY, CDR2 FYNNEI. This CDR3 contains 14 residues. With 8 bases removed from V and 4 bases from J, the gap between germline ends came to 14 bases. The CDR3 protein is CASGLGNFNEKLFF. The CDR3 DNA is TGTGCCAGCGGACTCGGGAATTTTAATGAAAAACTGTTTTTT. The complete variable domain, with remaining parts taken from reference TRBV2 and TRBJ1-4, reads EPEVTQTPSHQVTQMGQEVILRCVPISNHLYFYWYRQILGQKVEFLVSFYNNEISEKSEIFDDQFSVERPDGSNFTLKIRSTKLEDSAMYFCASGLGNFNEKLFFGSGTQLSVL.

This clonotype was observed at least ten times. V is TRBV25-1 and J is TRBJ1-2; possibly TRBD1 for D (5 bases). Trimming took off 3 bases at V and 7 bases at J, with 21 bases between the two ends. The CDR3 spans 16 residues. The germline V gene has CDR1 MGHDK and CDR2 SYGVNS. CDR3 sequence reads: CASSDFNWDPSAGYTF. The DNA of the CDR3 is TGTGCCAGCAGTGATTTTAACTGGGACCCATCTGCTGGCTACACCTTC.

The J gene is TRBJ2-3, the V gene TRBV5-5; 8 nucleotides match TRBD2. CDR3 length: 15 amino acids. Germline loops: CDR1 SGHKS, CDR2 YYEKEE (reference sequence). V shed 0 bases, J shed 2 bases, and the junction held 2 bases outside the gene matches. The CDR3 DNA reads TGTGCCAGCAGCTTGGCTAGCGGGTACACAGATACGCAGTATTTT. Protein: CASSLASGYTDTQYF.